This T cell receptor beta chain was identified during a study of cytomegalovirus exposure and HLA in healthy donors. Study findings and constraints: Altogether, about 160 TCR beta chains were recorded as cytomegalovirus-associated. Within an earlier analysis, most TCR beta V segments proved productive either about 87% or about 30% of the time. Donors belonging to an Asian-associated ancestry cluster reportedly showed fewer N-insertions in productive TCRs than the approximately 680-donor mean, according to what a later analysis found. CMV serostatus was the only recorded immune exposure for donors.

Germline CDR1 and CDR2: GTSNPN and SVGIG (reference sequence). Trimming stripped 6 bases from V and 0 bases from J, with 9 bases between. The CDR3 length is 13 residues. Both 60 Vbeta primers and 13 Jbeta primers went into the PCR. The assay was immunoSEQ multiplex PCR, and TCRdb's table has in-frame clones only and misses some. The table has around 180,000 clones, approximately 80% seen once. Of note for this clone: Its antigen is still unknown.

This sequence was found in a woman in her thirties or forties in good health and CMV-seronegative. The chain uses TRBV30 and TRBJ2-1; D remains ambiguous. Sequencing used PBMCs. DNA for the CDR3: TGTGCCTGCCTACGTGACTCCTACAATGAGCAGTTCTTC. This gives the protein CACLRDSYNEQFF.